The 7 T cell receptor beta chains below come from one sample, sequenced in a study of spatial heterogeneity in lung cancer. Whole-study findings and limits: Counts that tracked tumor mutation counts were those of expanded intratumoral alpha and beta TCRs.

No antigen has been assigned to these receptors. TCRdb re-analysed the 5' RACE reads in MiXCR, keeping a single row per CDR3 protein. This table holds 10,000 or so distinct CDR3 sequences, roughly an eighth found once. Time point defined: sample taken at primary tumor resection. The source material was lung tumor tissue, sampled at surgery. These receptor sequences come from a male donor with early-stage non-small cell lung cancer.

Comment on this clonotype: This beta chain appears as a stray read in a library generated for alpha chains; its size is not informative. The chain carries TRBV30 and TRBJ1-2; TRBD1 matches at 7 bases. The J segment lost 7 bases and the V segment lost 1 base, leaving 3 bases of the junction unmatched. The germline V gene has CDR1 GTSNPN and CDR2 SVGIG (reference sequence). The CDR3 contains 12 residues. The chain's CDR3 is CAWSENRGGYTF. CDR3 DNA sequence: TGTGCCTGGAGTGAAAACAGGGGTGGCTACACCTTC.

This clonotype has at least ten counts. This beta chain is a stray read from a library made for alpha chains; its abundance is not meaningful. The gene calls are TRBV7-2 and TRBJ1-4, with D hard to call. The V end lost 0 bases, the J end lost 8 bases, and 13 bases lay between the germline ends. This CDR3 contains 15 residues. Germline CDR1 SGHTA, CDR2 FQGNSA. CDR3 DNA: TGTGCCAGCAGCTTAGCGTCGGCGAGAAGGGAAAAACTGTTTTTT. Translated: CASSLASARREKLFF. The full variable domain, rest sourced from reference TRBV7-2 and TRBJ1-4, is GAGVSQSPSNKVTEKGKDVELRCDPISGHTALYWYRQSLGQGLEFLIYFQGNSAPDKSGLPSDRFSAERTGGSVSTLTIQRTQQEDSAVYLCASSLASARREKLFFGSGTQLSVL.

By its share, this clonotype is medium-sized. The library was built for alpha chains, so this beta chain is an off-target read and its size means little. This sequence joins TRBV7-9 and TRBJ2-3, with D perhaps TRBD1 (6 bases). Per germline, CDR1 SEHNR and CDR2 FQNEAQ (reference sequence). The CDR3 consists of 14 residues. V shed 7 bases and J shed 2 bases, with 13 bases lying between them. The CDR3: CASTPRTDTDTQYF. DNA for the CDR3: TGTGCCAGCACTCCTCGGACAGACACAGATACGCAGTATTTT.

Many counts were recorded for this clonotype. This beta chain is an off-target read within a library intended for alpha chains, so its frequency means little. The CDR3 DNA sequence: TGCAGTGCTAGAGGCGAGAGCACAGATACGCAGTATTTT. Its protein product is CSARGESTDTQYF. This chain links TRBV20-1 with TRBJ2-3; D ambiguous. The ends were cut back, 1 base at V and 0 bases at J, with 5 bases in the middle. The CDR3 extends over 13 amino acids. The germline V gene encodes CDR1 DFQATT and CDR2 SNEGSKA (reference sequence).

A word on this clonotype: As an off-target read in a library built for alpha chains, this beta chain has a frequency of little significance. This CDR3 is CASSQGDAGGTQYF. CDR3 in DNA: TGCGCCAGCAGCCAAGGGGACGCGGGCGGTACGCAGTATTTT. The chain couples TRBV4-1 to TRBJ2-3; D may correspond to TRBD1 or TRBD2 (5 bases each). Trimming pared 1 base from V and 8 bases from J, leaving 13 bases between. CDR1 is MGHRA and CDR2 is YSYEKL in the germline V gene. CDR3 length: 14 residues.

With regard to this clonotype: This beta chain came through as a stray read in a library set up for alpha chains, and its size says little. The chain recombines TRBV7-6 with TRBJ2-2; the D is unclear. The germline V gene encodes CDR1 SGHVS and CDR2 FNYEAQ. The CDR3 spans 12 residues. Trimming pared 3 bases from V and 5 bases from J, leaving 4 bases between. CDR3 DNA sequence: TGTGCCAGCAGCTTGGGTACCGGGGAGCTGTTTTTT. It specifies CASSLGTGELFF.

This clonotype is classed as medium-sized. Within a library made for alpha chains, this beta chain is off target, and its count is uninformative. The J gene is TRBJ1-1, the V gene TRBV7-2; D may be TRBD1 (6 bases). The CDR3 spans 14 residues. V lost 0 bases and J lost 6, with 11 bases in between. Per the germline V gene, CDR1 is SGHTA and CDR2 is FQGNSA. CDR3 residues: CASSLASGGPEAFF. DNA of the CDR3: TGTGCCAGCAGCTTAGCTTCGGGGGGCCCTGAAGCTTTCTTT.